Below, one T cell receptor (beta chain) is given with its context. From RNA, the CDR3 regions of TCR beta chains were amplified and sequenced. Second-round multiplex PCR came after first-round RT-PCR with HTBI primers. TCRdb passed the multiplex PCR reads through MiXCR, listing each CDR3 protein once. The sample yields roughly 400,000 distinct CDR3 sequences, 17% seen once. The CDR3 covers 16 residues. Germline V gene lookup returns CDR1 SGHAT and CDR2 FQNNGV. V was clipped by 0 bases and J by 7 bases; unmatched bases: 10. This specimen belongs to a study of Graves' ophthalmopathy and Graves' hyperthyroidism.

The gene calls are TRBV11-2 and TRBJ1-2; 8 bases fit TRBD1. Specimen: peripheral blood. The receptor comes from an adult woman with stable Graves' hyperthyroidism. The CDR3 protein is CASSLEQDREGSGYTF. In nucleotides, the CDR3 is TGTGCCAGCAGCTTAGAGCAGGACAGGGAAGGTAGTGGCTACACCTTC.